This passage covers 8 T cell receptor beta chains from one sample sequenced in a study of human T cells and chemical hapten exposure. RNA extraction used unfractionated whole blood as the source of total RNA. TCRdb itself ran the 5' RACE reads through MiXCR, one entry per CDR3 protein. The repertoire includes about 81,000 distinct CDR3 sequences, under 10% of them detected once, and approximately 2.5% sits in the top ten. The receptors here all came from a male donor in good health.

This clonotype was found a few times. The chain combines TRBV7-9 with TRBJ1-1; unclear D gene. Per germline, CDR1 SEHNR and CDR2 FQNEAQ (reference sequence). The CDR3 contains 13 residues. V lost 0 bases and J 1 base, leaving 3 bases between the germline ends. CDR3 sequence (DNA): TGTGCCAGCAGCTTAGCTCAGAACACTGAAGCTTTCTTT. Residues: CASSLAQNTEAFF.

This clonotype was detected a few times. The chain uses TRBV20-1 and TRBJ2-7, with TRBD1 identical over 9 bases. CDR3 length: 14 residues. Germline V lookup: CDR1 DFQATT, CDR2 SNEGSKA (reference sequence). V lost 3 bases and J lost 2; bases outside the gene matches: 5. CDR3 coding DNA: TGCAGTGCTAGGGCCAGGGACAGGGCCTACGAGCAGTACTTC. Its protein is CSARARDRAYEQYF.

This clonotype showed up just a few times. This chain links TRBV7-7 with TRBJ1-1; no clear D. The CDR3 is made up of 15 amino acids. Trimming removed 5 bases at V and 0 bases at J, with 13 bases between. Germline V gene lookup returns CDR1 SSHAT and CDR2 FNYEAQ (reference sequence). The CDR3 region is CASSQLTAVNTEAFF. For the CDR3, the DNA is TGTGCCAGCAGCCAACTAACCGCAGTGAACACTGAAGCTTTCTTT.

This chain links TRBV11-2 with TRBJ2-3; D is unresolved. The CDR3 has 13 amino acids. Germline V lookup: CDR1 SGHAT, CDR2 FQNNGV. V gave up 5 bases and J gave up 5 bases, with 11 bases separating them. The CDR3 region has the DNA TGTGCCAGCAGCCCCCCGATGGAAGATACGCAGTATTTT. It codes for CASSPPMEDTQYF. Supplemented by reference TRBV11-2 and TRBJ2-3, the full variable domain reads EAGVAQSPRYKIIEKRQSVAFWCNPISGHATLYWYQQILGQGPKLLIQFQNNGVVDDSQLPKDRFSAERLKGVDSTLKIQPAKLEDSAVYLCASSPPMEDTQYFGPGTRLTVL.

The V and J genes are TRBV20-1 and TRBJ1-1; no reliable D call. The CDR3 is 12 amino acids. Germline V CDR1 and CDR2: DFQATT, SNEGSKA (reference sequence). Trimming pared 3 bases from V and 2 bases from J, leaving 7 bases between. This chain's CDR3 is CSASPSNTEAFF. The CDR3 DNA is TGCAGTGCTAGCCCTTCAAACACTGAAGCTTTCTTT.

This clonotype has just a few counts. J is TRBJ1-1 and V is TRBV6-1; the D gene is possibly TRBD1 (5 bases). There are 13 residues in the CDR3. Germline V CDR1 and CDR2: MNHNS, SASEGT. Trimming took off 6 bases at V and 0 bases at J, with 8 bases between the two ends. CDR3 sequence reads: CASRRGLNTEAFF. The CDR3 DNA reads TGTGCCAGCAGGAGGGGTCTGAACACTGAAGCTTTCTTT.

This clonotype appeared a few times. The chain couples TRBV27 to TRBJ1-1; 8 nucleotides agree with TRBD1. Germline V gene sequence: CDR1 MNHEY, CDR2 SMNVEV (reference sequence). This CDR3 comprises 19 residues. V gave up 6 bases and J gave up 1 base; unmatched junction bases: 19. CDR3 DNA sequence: TGTGCCAGCAGCTCCTTCTCCGGGACAGGTCAGTGGGAGAACACTGAAGCTTTCTTT. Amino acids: CASSSFSGTGQWENTEAFF.

CDR3 region: CASSSPPRLLAGGYNEQFF. CDR3 coding DNA: TGTGCCAGCAGCTCCCCCCCTCGATTACTAGCGGGGGGTTACAATGAGCAGTTCTTC. The rearrangement uses TRBV7-2 and TRBJ2-1; 12 positions agree with TRBD2. There are 19 residues in the CDR3. The V gene's germline CDR1 is SGHTA and CDR2 FQGNSA. The ends lost 4 bases at V and 4 bases at J; junction bases unmatched: 14.